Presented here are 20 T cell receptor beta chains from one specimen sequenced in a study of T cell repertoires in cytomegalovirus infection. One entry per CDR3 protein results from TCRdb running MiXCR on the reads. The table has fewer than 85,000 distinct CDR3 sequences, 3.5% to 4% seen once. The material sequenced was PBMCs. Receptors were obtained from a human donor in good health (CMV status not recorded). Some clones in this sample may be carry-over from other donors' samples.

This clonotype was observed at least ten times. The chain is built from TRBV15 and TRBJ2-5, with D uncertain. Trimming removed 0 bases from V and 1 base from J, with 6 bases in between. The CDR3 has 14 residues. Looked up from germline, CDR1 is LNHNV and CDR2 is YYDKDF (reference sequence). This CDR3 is CATSRDYGQETQYF. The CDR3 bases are TGTGCCACCAGCAGAGATTATGGCCAAGAGACCCAGTACTTC.

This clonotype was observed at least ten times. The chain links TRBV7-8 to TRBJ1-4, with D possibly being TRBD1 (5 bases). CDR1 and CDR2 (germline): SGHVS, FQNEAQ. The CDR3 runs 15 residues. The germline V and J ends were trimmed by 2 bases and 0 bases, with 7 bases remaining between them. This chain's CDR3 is CASSLRGATNEKLFF. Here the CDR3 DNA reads TGTGCCAGCAGCTTACGAGGGGCAACTAATGAAAAACTGTTTTTT.

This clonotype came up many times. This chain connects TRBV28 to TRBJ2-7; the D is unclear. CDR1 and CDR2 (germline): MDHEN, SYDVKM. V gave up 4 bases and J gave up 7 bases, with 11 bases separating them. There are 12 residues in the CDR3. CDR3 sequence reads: CASSSPPPEQYF. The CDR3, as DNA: TGTGCCAGCAGTTCTCCCCCTCCGGAGCAGTACTTC.

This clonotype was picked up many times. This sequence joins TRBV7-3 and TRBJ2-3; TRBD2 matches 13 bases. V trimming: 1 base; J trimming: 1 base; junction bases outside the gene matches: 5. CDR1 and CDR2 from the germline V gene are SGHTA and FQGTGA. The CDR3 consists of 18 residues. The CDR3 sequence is CASSLILAGGWGTDTQYF. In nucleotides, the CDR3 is TGTGCCAGCAGCTTAATACTAGCGGGGGGGTGGGGCACAGATACGCAGTATTTT.

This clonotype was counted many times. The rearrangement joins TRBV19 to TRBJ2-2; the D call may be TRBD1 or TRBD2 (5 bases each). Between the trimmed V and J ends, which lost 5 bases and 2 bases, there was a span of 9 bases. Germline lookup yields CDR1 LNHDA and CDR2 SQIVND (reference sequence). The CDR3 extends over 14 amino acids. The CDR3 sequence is CASSVGDNTGELFF. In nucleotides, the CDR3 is TGTGCCAGTAGTGTCGGGGACAACACCGGGGAGCTGTTTTTT. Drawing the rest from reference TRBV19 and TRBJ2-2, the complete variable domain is DGGITQSPKYLFRKEGQNVTLSCEQNLNHDAMYWYRQDPGQGLRLIYYSQIVNDFQKGDIAEGYSVSREKKESFPLTVTSAQKNPTAFYLCASSVGDNTGELFFGEGSRLTVL.

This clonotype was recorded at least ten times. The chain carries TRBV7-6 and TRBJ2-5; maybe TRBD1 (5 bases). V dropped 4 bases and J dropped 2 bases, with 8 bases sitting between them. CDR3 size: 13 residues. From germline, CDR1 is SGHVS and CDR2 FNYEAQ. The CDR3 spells CASSWGSQETQYF. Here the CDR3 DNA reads TGTGCCAGCAGCTGGGGCAGTCAAGAGACCCAGTACTTC. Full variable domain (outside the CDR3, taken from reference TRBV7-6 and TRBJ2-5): GAGVSQSPRYKVTKRGQDVALRCDPISGHVSLYWYRQALGQGPEFLTYFNYEAQQDKSGLPNDRFSAERPEGSISTLTIQRTEQRDSAMYRCASSWGSQETQYFGPGTRLLVL.

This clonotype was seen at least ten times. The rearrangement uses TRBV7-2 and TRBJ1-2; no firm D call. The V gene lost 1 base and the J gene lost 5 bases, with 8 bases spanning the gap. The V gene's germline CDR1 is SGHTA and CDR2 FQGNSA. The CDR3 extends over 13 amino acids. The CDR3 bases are TGTGCCAGCAGCTTAGGGGTTCAATATGGCTACACCTTC. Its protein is CASSLGVQYGYTF.

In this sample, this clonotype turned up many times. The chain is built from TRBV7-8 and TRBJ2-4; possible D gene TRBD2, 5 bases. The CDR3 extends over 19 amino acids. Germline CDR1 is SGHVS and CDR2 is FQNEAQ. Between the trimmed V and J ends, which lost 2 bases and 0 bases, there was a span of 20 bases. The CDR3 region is CASSLWGRESEIAKNIQYF. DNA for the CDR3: TGTGCCAGCAGCTTATGGGGTAGGGAGAGCGAAATAGCCAAAAACATTCAGTACTTC.

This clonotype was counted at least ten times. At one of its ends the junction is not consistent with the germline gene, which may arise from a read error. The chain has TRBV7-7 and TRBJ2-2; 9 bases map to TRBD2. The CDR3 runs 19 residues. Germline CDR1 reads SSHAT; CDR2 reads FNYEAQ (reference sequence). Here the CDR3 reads CASSLFSPSGAQNTGELFF. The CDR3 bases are TGTGCTAGCAGCTTATTCTCTCCTAGCGGGGCCCAAAACACCGGGGAGCTGTTTTTT.

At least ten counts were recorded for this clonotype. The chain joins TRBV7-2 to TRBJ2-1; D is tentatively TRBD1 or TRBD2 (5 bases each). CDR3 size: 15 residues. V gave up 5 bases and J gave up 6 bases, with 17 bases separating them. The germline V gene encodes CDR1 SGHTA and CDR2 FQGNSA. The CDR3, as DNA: TGTGCCAGCAGCCCACTTGGGGGAGTCCCCAATGAGCAGTTCTTC. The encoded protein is CASSPLGGVPNEQFF. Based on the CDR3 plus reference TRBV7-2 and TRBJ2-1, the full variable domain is GAGVSQSPSNKVTEKGKDVELRCDPISGHTALYWYRQSLGQGLEFLIYFQGNSAPDKSGLPSDRFSAERTGGSVSTLTIQRTQQEDSAVYLCASSPLGGVPNEQFFGPGTRLTVL.

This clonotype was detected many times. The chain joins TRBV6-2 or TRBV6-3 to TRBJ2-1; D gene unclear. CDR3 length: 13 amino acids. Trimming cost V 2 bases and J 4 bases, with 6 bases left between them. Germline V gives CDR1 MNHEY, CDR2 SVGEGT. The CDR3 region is CASSYGQYNEQFF. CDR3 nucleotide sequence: TGTGCCAGCAGTTACGGGCAGTACAATGAGCAGTTCTTC.

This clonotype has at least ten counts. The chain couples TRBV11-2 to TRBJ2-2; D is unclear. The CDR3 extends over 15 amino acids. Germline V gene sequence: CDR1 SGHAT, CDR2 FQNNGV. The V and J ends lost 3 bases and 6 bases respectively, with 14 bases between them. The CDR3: CASSLRIASAGELFF. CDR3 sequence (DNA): TGTGCCAGCAGCTTGAGGATCGCCAGCGCCGGGGAGCTGTTTTTT.

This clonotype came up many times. CDR3 sequence reads: CSARAYTDTQYF. For the CDR3, the DNA is TGCAGTGCTAGAGCTTACACAGATACGCAGTATTTT. This chain links TRBV20-1 with TRBJ2-3; D gene unclear. The germline CDR1 and CDR2 sequences are DFQATT and SNEGSKA (reference sequence). The CDR3 length is 12 residues. The germline V and J ends were trimmed by 1 base and 2 bases, with 4 bases remaining between them.

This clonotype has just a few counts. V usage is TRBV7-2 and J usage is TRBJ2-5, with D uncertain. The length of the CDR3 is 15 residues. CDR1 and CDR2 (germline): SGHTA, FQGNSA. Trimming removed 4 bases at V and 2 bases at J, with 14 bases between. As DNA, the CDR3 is TGTGCCAGCAGCTCCCCAAATCCCGGGCAAGAGACCCAGTACTTC. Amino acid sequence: CASSSPNPGQETQYF.

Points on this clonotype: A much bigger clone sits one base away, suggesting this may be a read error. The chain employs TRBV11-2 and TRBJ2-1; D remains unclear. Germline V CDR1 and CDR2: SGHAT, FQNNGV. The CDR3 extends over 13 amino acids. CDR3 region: CAISLDAGDEQFF. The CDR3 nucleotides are TGTGCCATCAGCTTAGATGCCGGTGATGAGCAGTTCTTC.

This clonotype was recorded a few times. In DNA, the CDR3 is TGTGCCAGCAGCTGGGGGTTTAGCTACGAGCAGTACTTC. It codes for CASSWGFSYEQYF. The chain recombines TRBV7-2 with TRBJ2-7; D could derive from TRBD1 or TRBD2 (5 bases each). Trimming removed 4 bases from V and 3 bases from J, with 10 bases in between. The CDR3 covers 13 residues. Germline V gene lookup returns CDR1 SGHTA and CDR2 FQGNSA.

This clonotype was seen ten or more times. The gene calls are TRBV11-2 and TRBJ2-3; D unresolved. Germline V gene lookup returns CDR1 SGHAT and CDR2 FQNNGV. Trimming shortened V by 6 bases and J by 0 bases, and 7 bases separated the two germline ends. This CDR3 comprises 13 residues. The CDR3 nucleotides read TGTGCCAGCAGACCCCACAGCACAGATACGCAGTATTTT. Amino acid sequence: CASRPHSTDTQYF.

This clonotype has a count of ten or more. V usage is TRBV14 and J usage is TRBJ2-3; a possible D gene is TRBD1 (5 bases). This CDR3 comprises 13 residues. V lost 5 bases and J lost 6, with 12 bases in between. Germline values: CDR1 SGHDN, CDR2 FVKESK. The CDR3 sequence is CASSYQGWDTQYF. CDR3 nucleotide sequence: TGTGCCAGCAGCTACCAGGGATGGGATACGCAGTATTTT.

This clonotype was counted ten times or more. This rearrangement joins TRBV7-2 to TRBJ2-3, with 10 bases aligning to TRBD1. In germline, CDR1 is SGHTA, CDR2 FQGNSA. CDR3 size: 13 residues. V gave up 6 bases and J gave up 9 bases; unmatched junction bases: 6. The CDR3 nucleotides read TGTGCCAGCAGTCGACAGGGGGCTAGCACGCAGTATTTT. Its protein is CASSRQGASTQYF.

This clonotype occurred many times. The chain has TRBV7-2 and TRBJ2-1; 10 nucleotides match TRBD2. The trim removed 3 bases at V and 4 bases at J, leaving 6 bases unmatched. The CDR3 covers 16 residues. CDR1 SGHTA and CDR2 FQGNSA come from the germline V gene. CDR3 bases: TGTGCCAGCAGCTTCGCCGGGACTAGCGAGTACAATGAGCAGTTCTTC. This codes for CASSFAGTSEYNEQFF.